Following are 26 T cell receptor beta chains from one sample sequenced in a study of patients and donors after allogeneic stem cell transplantation. TCRdb redid the calling of the RT-PCR reads with MiXCR, one entry per CDR3 protein. Of 25,000 to 30,000 distinct CDR3 sequences detected, 6.5% to 10% appear once; the ten largest clones hold 45% to 60%. The sequencing input was blood, either unsorted or a sorted T cell fraction (not recorded which). These receptors were collected from a human donor who was either an allogeneic HSCT recipient or a stem cell or donor lymphocyte infusion donor (not recorded which). It is not recorded whose cells these are; they may come from a transplant donor.

There are many counts of this clonotype. V and J are TRBV5-5 and TRBJ2-7; possible D gene TRBD2, 5 bases. The CDR3 contains 16 residues. The germline V gene has CDR1 SGHKS and CDR2 YYEKEE (reference sequence). The V end was cut by 3 bases, the J end by 1 base, with 17 bases between. The CDR3 sequence: CASSWELASLSYEQYF. The DNA of the CDR3 is TGTGCCAGCAGCTGGGAGCTGGCTAGCTTGTCCTACGAGCAGTACTTC.

Ten or more counts support this clonotype. V is TRBV27 and J is TRBJ2-2; D might be TRBD1 or TRBD2, each matching 5 bases. The CDR3 totals 16 residues. The V end was cut by 2 bases, the J end by 4 bases, with 14 bases between. CDR1 MNHEY and CDR2 SMNVEV come from the germline V gene (reference sequence). The CDR3 DNA reads as TGTGCCAGCAGTTTAAATCGGGTCGGGGCCACCGGGGAGCTGTTTTTT. This sequence encodes CASSLNRVGATGELFF.

This clonotype has a handful of counts. The chain uses TRBV11-2 and TRBJ2-1; 10 nucleotides line up with TRBD2. Looked up from germline, CDR1 is SGHAT and CDR2 is FQNNGV. J lost 8 bases, V lost 7 bases, and 17 bases had no gene match. CDR3 length: 17 residues. CDR3 amino acids: CASNPRGSGGPWDEQFF. The CDR3, as DNA: TGTGCCAGCAACCCTAGGGGTAGCGGGGGGCCATGGGATGAGCAGTTCTTC.

This clonotype was observed at least ten times. The chain links TRBV4-2 to TRBJ2-5; 9 bases match TRBD2. Germline loops: CDR1 LGHNA, CDR2 YNFKEQ. V lost 1 base, J lost 2 bases, and 2 bases stayed unmatched. This CDR3 comprises 15 residues. The CDR3 region is CASSQGAGGQETQYF. Here the CDR3 DNA reads TGTGCCAGCAGCCAAGGGGCGGGGGGGCAAGAGACCCAGTACTTC.

At least ten counts were recorded for this clonotype. The chain carries TRBV20-1 and TRBJ2-7; TRBD2 matches at 8 bases. Germline loops: CDR1 DFQATT, CDR2 SNEGSKA (reference sequence). This CDR3 has 14 residues. J lost 12 bases, V lost 0 bases, and 13 bases had no gene match. The CDR3 coding sequence is TGCAGTGCTAGAGATCCCATTAGCGGGGAAGTGTCGTACTTC. Translating gives CSARDPISGEVSYF.

Turning to this clonotype: The junction shows a germline mismatch at one end, possibly a read error. The chain uses TRBV5-1 and TRBJ2-1, with TRBD1 identical over 7 bases. CDR3 length: 12 amino acids. The germline V gene encodes CDR1 SGHRS and CDR2 YFSETQ. The CDR3 DNA is TGCGCCAGCAGCTTGGACGTCCGGGACAGACGATTC. Translating it yields CASSLDVRDRRF.

The chain employs TRBV5-4 and TRBJ2-5, with D possibly TRBD2 on 6 matching bases. V lost 3 bases to trimming and J lost 2 bases, with 11 bases between them. Per germline, CDR1 SGHNT and CDR2 YYREEE (reference sequence). This CDR3 has 14 residues. CDR3 nucleotides: TGTGCCAGCAGCTCCTACAGCGGGCAAGAGACCCAGTACTTC. Protein product: CASSSYSGQETQYF. Full variable domain (outside the CDR3, taken from reference TRBV5-4 and TRBJ2-5): ETGVTQSPTHLIKTRGQQVTLRCSSQSGHNTVSWYQQALGQGPQFIFQYYREEENGRGNFPPRFSGLQFPNYSSELNVNALELDDSALYLCASSSYSGQETQYFGPGTRLLVL.

The rearrangement joins TRBV7-9 to TRBJ2-7; TRBD1 matches 8 bases. The CDR3 consists of 14 residues. The J segment lost 4 bases and the V segment lost 3 bases, leaving 5 bases of the junction unmatched. Germline V gene data show CDR1 as SEHNR and CDR2 as FQNEAQ (reference sequence). CDR3 DNA sequence: TGTGCCAGCAGCTTTTGGGACAGGACGTACGAGCAGTACTTC. This codes for CASSFWDRTYEQYF.

This clonotype has ten or more counts. The chain uses TRBV5-1 and TRBJ2-7; a possible D gene is TRBD2 (6 bases). The CDR3 runs 14 residues. Trimming took off 5 bases at V and 3 bases at J, with 15 bases between the two ends. The germline V gene has CDR1 SGHRS and CDR2 YFSETQ. The CDR3 protein is CASRREETFYEQYF. Written as DNA, the CDR3 is TGCGCCAGCAGGAGGGAGGAGACTTTCTACGAGCAGTACTTC.

This clonotype was seen a handful of times. This sequence joins TRBV9 and TRBJ1-1; D remains ambiguous. The CDR3 is made up of 14 amino acids. V lost 0 bases, J lost 0 bases, and 6 bases lay in between. From germline, CDR1 is SGDLS and CDR2 YYNGEE. The CDR3 protein is CASSVEGMNTEAFF. CDR3 nucleotide sequence: TGTGCCAGCAGCGTAGAGGGTATGAACACTGAAGCTTTCTTT.

This clonotype was observed a few times. Here the CDR3 DNA reads TGTGCCACCAGCAGAGGATCTGCGGCGAATAGGGAGCAGTACTTC. Protein sequence: CATSRGSAANREQYF. The chain uses TRBV15 and TRBJ2-7; unclear D gene. Germline CDR1 and CDR2: LNHNV and YYDKDF (reference sequence). The V end lost 1 base, the J end lost 7 bases, and 17 bases lay between the germline ends. This CDR3 is built from 15 residues.

This sequence joins TRBV2 and TRBJ2-2, with D unclear. V was clipped by 1 base and J by 3 bases, with 6 bases between them. The CDR3 consists of 14 residues. Per germline, CDR1 SNHLY and CDR2 FYNNEI. CDR3 in DNA: TGTGCCAGCAGTGAAGTTAAGCACACCGGGGAGCTGTTTTTT. Translation: CASSEVKHTGELFF. Based on the CDR3 plus reference TRBV2 and TRBJ2-2, the full variable domain is EPEVTQTPSHQVTQMGQEVILRCVPISNHLYFYWYRQILGQKVEFLVSFYNNEISEKSEIFDDQFSVERPDGSNFTLKIRSTKLEDSAMYFCASSEVKHTGELFFGEGSRLTVL.

The rearrangement joins TRBV28 to TRBJ2-5; 9 bases align to TRBD2. Per the germline V gene, CDR1 is MDHEN and CDR2 is SYDVKM. This CDR3 has 14 amino acids. Germline trimming cut 3 bases from V and 5 bases from J; bases unmatched to any gene: 4. CDR3 protein: CASSFTSGWETQYF. In DNA, the CDR3 is TGTGCCAGCAGTTTCACTAGCGGGTGGGAGACCCAGTACTTC. Supplemented by reference TRBV28 and TRBJ2-5, the full variable domain reads DVKVTQSSRYLVKRTGEKVFLECVQDMDHENMFWYRQDPGLGLRLIYFSYDVKMKEKGDIPEGYSVSREKKERFSLILESASTNQTSMYLCASSFTSGWETQYFGPGTRLLVL.

This clonotype was recorded many times. The V and J genes are TRBV20-1 and TRBJ1-6; D not certain. The CDR3 is 15 residues long. Between the trimmed V and J ends, which lost 4 bases and 9 bases, there was a span of 19 bases. CDR1 DFQATT and CDR2 SNEGSKA come from the germline V gene (reference sequence). The CDR3, as DNA: TGCAGTGCTATAACCTGGGGAACCGATGGTTCACCCCTCCACTTT. It encodes CSAITWGTDGSPLHF.

In this sample, this clonotype turned up many times. The genes are TRBV5-1 and TRBJ2-5, with 7 nucleotides matching TRBD1. CDR1 and CDR2 from the germline V gene are SGHRS and YFSETQ. Germline trimming cut 4 bases from V and 2 bases from J; bases unmatched to any gene: 2. The length of the CDR3 is 13 residues. CDR3 protein: CASSRDRQETQYF. The CDR3 DNA reads TGCGCCAGCAGCAGGGACAGACAAGAGACCCAGTACTTC.

This chain uses TRBV7-9 with TRBJ2-4; D possibly corresponds to TRBD1 (6 bases). Germline V gene sequence: CDR1 SEHNR, CDR2 FQNEAQ (reference sequence). The CDR3 covers 14 residues. Trimming cost V 3 bases and J 6 bases, with 12 bases left between them. The CDR3 loop reads CASSFRDTRNIQYF. The CDR3 DNA is TGTGCCAGCAGCTTCCGGGACACTAGAAACATTCAGTACTTC.

This clonotype was recorded a few times. J is TRBJ2-7 and V is TRBV11-3, with 7 bases fitting TRBD2. J lost 3 bases, V lost 4 bases, and 6 bases had no gene match. Germline values: CDR1 SGHNT, CDR2 YENEEA. The CDR3 has 14 amino acids. The chain's CDR3 is CASSSTSLNYEQYF. In DNA, the CDR3 is TGTGCCAGCAGCTCGACTAGCCTAAACTACGAGCAGTACTTC. Based on the CDR3 plus reference TRBV11-3 and TRBJ2-7, the full variable domain is EAGVVQSPRYKIIEKKQPVAFWCNPISGHNTLYWYLQNLGQGPELLIRYENEEAVDDSQLPKDRFSAERLKGVDSTLKIQPAELGDSAVYLCASSSTSLNYEQYFGPGTRLTVT.

This clonotype was observed a few times. The chain employs TRBV7-9 and TRBJ1-6; D remains ambiguous. Germline V gene sequence: CDR1 SEHNR, CDR2 FQNEAQ (reference sequence). This CDR3 has 13 amino acids. The V end lost 4 bases, the J end lost 8 bases, and 9 bases lay between the germline ends. The DNA of the CDR3 is TGTGCCAGCAGCTCCGGGCCCTATTCACCCCTCCACTTT. Its protein is CASSSGPYSPLHF.

This clonotype was seen ten or more times. The V and J genes are TRBV6-1 and TRBJ2-2; 13 bases match TRBD2. Germline trimming cut 4 bases from V and 5 bases from J; bases unmatched to any gene: 7. This CDR3 is built from 17 residues. Per germline, CDR1 MNHNS and CDR2 SASEGT. This CDR3 reads CASSAPPGLAGTGELFF. The CDR3 DNA is TGTGCCAGCAGTGCGCCCCCGGGACTAGCGGGGACCGGGGAGCTGTTTTTT.

This sequence joins TRBV2 and TRBJ2-7; 7 positions agree with TRBD1. J lost 6 bases, V lost 5 bases, and 10 bases had no gene match. CDR3 length equals 14 residues. Germline CDR1 and CDR2: SNHLY and FYNNEI. The CDR3: CASSRQGDLSEQYF. CDR3 DNA sequence: TGTGCCAGCAGTCGACAGGGTGATTTAAGCGAGCAGTACTTC.

The chain employs TRBV5-1 and TRBJ2-5, with 10 nucleotides matching TRBD1. The CDR3 runs 14 residues. V lost 1 base and J lost 5; bases outside the gene matches: 2. The V gene's germline CDR1 is SGHRS and CDR2 YFSETQ. CDR3 DNA: TGCGCCAGCAGCTTGTGGGACAGGGGCGAGACCCAGTACTTC. Protein product: CASSLWDRGETQYF.

This clonotype was found a few times. J is TRBJ2-5 and V is TRBV13; the D gene is possibly TRBD1 (6 bases). V was trimmed by 3 bases and J by 5 bases, leaving 16 bases between them. The germline CDR1 and CDR2 sequences are PRHDT and FYEKMQ (reference sequence). The CDR3 runs 15 residues. The CDR3 region has the DNA TGTGCCAGCAGCTTCCAACAGGGTATGCGTGAGACCCAGTACTTC. It codes for CASSFQQGMRETQYF.

This sequence joins TRBV7-9 and TRBJ1-4; D is perhaps TRBD1 (5 bases). Germline assignment: CDR1 SEHNR and CDR2 FQNEAQ (reference sequence). Trimming took off 5 bases at V and 5 bases at J, with 12 bases between the two ends. The CDR3 contains 14 residues. The CDR3 region has the DNA TGTGCCAGCAGCACCGGGACGGTGAATGAAAAACTGTTTTTT. Translation gives CASSTGTVNEKLFF.

This clonotype was seen a handful of times. The rearrangement uses TRBV5-1 and TRBJ1-4; 9 bases match TRBD1. Germline V lookup: CDR1 SGHRS, CDR2 YFSETQ. The ends lost 4 bases at V and 7 bases at J; junction bases unmatched: 5. This CDR3 is 14 amino acids long. In DNA, the CDR3 is TGCGCCAGCAGCGGAACAGGGGGCGGTGAAAAACTGTTTTTT. Protein: CASSGTGGGEKLFF.

This clonotype came up a few times. This chain connects TRBV7-6 to TRBJ2-1; TRBD2 aligns across 14 bases. V lost 1 base and J lost 7; bases outside the gene matches: 9. The CDR3 length is 18 residues. The germline V gene encodes CDR1 SGHVS and CDR2 FNYEAQ. CDR3 nucleotide sequence: TGTGCCAGCAGCTTAGGGAGCGTGAGGACTAGCGGGAGGAATGAGCAGTTCTTC. As protein: CASSLGSVRTSGRNEQFF.

The gene calls are TRBV7-9 and TRBJ2-3; the D gene could be TRBD1 or TRBD2 (7 bases each). V lost 10 bases to trimming and J lost 0 bases, with 17 bases between them. The CDR3 runs to 15 residues. The germline gives CDR1 SEHNR, CDR2 FQNEAQ (reference sequence). CDR3 nucleotides: TGTGCCACCCCAGGGGGGGGGCGAAGCACAGATACGCAGTATTTT. It yields the protein CATPGGGRSTDTQYF. Combining the CDR3 with reference TRBV7-9 and TRBJ2-3 gives the whole variable domain DTGVSQNPRHKITKRGQNVTFRCDPISEHNRLYWYRQTLGQGPEFLTYFQNEAQLEKSRLLSDRFSAERPKGSFSTLEIQRTEQGDSAMYLCATPGGGRSTDTQYFGPGTRLTVL.